The 11 T cell receptor beta chains reported below all come from one sample, sequenced in a study of blood T cell repertoires in COVID-19. TCRdb keeps only in-frame clones here, not all; method: immunoSEQ multiplex PCR. The sample comprises tens of thousands of clones, 88% of which are singletons, and 43% rests with the top ten. Sequencing used peripheral blood. These receptor sequences come from a woman aged 55-69 years with COVID-19, enrolled during active disease.

V gene TRBV6-5 combines with J gene TRBJ2-7; D is possibly TRBD2 (5 bases). Germline V gene sequence: CDR1 MNHEY, CDR2 SVGAGI. The CDR3 is made up of 15 amino acids. Deletions cut 0 bases from V and 0 bases from J, with 9 bases between. CDR3 residues: CASSYSKEGSYEQYF. DNA of the CDR3: TGTGCCAGCAGTTACTCGAAAGAGGGCTCCTACGAGCAGTACTTC.

The sample holds a few counts of this clone. This chain connects TRBV15 to TRBJ2-7; TRBD2 aligns across 7 bases. CDR3 length equals 15 residues. With V trimmed by 5 bases and J by 5 bases, 12 bases remained unmatched. Germline CDR1 reads LNHNV; CDR2 reads YYDKDF (reference sequence). The CDR3 DNA is TGTGCCACCAGCCCTGGGAGGGCCCGGTTGGACGAGCAGTACTTC. Translation: CATSPGRARLDEQYF.

The rearrangement links TRBV19 to TRBJ1-1; a possible D gene is TRBD1 (5 bases). Trimming removed 3 bases at V and 5 bases at J, with 13 bases between. This CDR3 comprises 14 residues. From germline, CDR1 is LNHDA and CDR2 SQIVND (reference sequence). The CDR3 loop is CASSIRWGGTEAFF. For the CDR3, the DNA is TGTGCCAGTAGTATTCGTTGGGGGGGGACTGAAGCTTTCTTT.

The chain uses TRBV5-6 and TRBJ2-7; a possible D gene is TRBD2 (5 bases). Germline V gene sequence: CDR1 SGHDT, CDR2 YYEEEE. Trimming cost V 5 bases and J 2 bases, with 11 bases left between them. The CDR3 sequence is 13 residues long. CDR3 loop: CASSGLNTYEQYF. CDR3 coding DNA: TGTGCCAGCAGTGGACTGAACACCTACGAGCAGTACTTC.

This rearrangement joins TRBV3-1 (or the pseudogene TRBV3-2) to TRBJ1-1; D is undetermined. Germline V gives CDR1 LGHDT, CDR2 YNNKEL (reference sequence). The CDR3 covers 14 residues. V was trimmed by 1 base and J by 4 bases, leaving 10 bases between them. The DNA of the CDR3 is TGTGCCAGCAGCCAAGGTCGGAGAATCACTGAAGCTTTCTTT. It yields the protein CASSQGRRITEAFF.

The V and J genes are TRBV2 and TRBJ2-1; D may be TRBD1 (6 bases). The germline V gene encodes CDR1 SNHLY and CDR2 FYNNEI. V lost 4 bases and J 7 bases, leaving 14 bases between the germline ends. The CDR3 runs 14 residues. For the CDR3, the DNA is TGTGCCAGCAGTGGGCAGGGGATGGGGAATGAGCAGTTCTTC. Its translation is CASSGQGMGNEQFF. The full variable domain, its missing parts supplied by reference TRBV2 and TRBJ2-1, is EPEVTQTPSHQVTQMGQEVILRCVPISNHLYFYWYRQILGQKVEFLVSFYNNEISEKSEIFDDQFSVERPDGSNFTLKIRSTKLEDSAMYFCASSGQGMGNEQFFGPGTRLTVL.

The gene calls are TRBV5-4 and TRBJ2-1; D might be TRBD2 (5 bases). V lost 0 bases, J lost 10 bases, and 8 bases lay in between. The CDR3 length is 12 residues. Germline CDR1 is SGHNT and CDR2 is YYREEE (reference sequence). This CDR3 is CASSLAGLEQFF. CDR3 coding DNA: TGTGCCAGCAGCTTGGCGGGGTTGGAGCAGTTCTTC.

As DNA, the CDR3 is TGTGCCAGCAGCAATGGTTGGGACATCAGAAATTCACCCCTCCACTTT. The encoded protein is CASSNGWDIRNSPLHF. The rearrangement uses TRBV21-1 and TRBJ1-6; the table's D call, TRBD1, was not checked against the DNA. TRBV21-1 is an annotated pseudogene. CDR3 length: 16 residues.

In its sample, this clone was seen once. The chain uses TRBV30 and TRBJ2-2, with D perhaps TRBD1 (6 bases). V shed 2 bases and J shed 6 bases, with 22 bases lying between them. The germline CDR1 and CDR2 sequences are GTSNPN and SVGIG (reference sequence). This CDR3 has 17 amino acids. CDR3 protein: CAWSSPGTTVGPGELFF. CDR3 sequence (DNA): TGTGCCTGGAGTAGCCCCGGGACAACGGTAGGACCCGGGGAGCTGTTTTTT. Full variable domain (missing parts from reference TRBV30 and TRBJ2-2): SQTIHQWPATLVQPVGSPLSLECTVEGTSNPNLYWYRQAAGRGLQLLFYSVGIGQISSEVPQNLSASRPQDRQFILSSKKLLLSDSGFYLCAWSSPGTTVGPGELFFGEGSRLTVL.

This sequence joins TRBV5-4 and TRBJ2-3, with 10 bases matching TRBD2. Germline CDR1 and CDR2: SGHNT and YYREEE (reference sequence). The V gene end was trimmed by 2 bases and the J gene end by 4 bases; junction bases not matched to a gene: 13. The CDR3 has 18 residues. CDR3 DNA sequence: TGTGCCAGCAGCTTAAAGCGGGGGGGAACGGGGACGGCAGATACGCAGTATTTT. This codes for CASSLKRGGTGTADTQYF.

J is TRBJ1-1 and V is TRBV2; tentative D call: TRBD1 (5 bases). Germline V gene sequence: CDR1 SNHLY, CDR2 FYNNEI. Trimming removed 6 bases from V and 6 bases from J, with 5 bases in between. This CDR3 region has 10 residues. Written as DNA, the CDR3 is TGTGCCAGCAGGGGGCCTGAAGCTTTCTTT. Translating gives CASRGPEAFF.